This T cell receptor (beta chain) appears in the sequencing data of a study of tumor-infiltrating lymphocytes in primary liver carcinoma. Across the study: Each participant had primary liver carcinoma, and surgical resection was the treatment.

The source of the blood RNA was unsorted whole blood, and germline DNA was extracted as well. In regard to this clonotype: At one end, the junction sequence differs from germline, possibly due to a read error.

The input was approximately 500 ng total RNA; TCR beta cDNA was made from it with a constant-region primer. What produced the TCR beta libraries was three nested multiplex PCR rounds using slightly modified ARM-PCR. It was with TRBV1-TRBV30 forward primers and a C-beta reverse primer that the first two PCR rounds were run, at about 10 cycles each. TCRdb re-called the multiplex PCR reads through MiXCR, storing one row per CDR3 protein. The profile shows 310,000 or so distinct CDR3 sequences, around 60% of them singletons. CDR1 and CDR2 from the germline V gene are MNHEY and SVGEGT. The CDR3 length is 13 residues.

This clonotype was obtained from a man aged 35 to 55 with primary liver carcinoma and hepatitis B virus infection. This sequence joins TRBV6-2 or TRBV6-3 and TRBJ2-7; tentatively, D is TRBD1 (6 bases). The material sequenced was peripheral blood. CDR3 protein: CVSRGTAPYEQYF. The CDR3 DNA reads as TGTGTCAGCAGGGGCACTGCCCCATACGAGCAGTACTTC.